This TCR beta chain comes out of a study of neurological immune-mediated disorders. At the level of the study: Multiple sclerosis patients numbered around 34, with approximately 30 relapsing-remitting and 3 secondary progressive. Broader study findings: The highest TCR clonal expansion occurred in HTLV-1-associated myelopathy; multiple sclerosis fell below healthy controls.

The cDNA was generated through 5'RACE incorporating 10-nucleotide random UMIs. In TCRdb, the 5' RACE reads were re-called with MiXCR into one record per CDR3 protein. The data contain 50,000 to 85,000 distinct CDR3 sequences, roughly 5% of them seen just once; the ten biggest clones take up 2.8%. This clonotype was observed at least ten times. What it binds is unknown. The V segment lost 3 bases and the J segment 1 base; nucleotides outside the gene matches: 11. Germline V gene data show CDR1 as DFQATT and CDR2 as SNEGSKA (reference sequence). CDR3 length: 16 amino acids. The clonotype comes from a woman aged 25 to 39 with multiple sclerosis. Sequencing was carried out using PBMCs. The rearrangement uses TRBV20-1 and TRBJ2-7; 8 bases map to TRBD2. The CDR3 DNA is TGCAGTGCTAGCGGGGGGGGGCCCGGGACTTCCTACGAGCAGTACTTC. Translation: CSASGGGPGTSYEQYF.